These 27 T cell receptor beta chains came from one sample sequenced in a study of spatial heterogeneity in lung cancer. Described time point: sample taken at primary tumor resection. TCRdb called the 5' RACE reads again in MiXCR, with one record for every CDR3 protein. The table lists roughly 40,000 distinct CDR3 sequences, approximately 6.3% of them singletons. Specimen: PBMCs, collected at surgery. The receptors come from a female donor with early-stage non-small cell lung cancer.

This clonotype was seen many times. The gene calls are TRBV18 and TRBJ2-3; tentative D call: TRBD1 (5 bases). Germline V gene sequence: CDR1 KGHSH, CDR2 LQKENI. This CDR3 contains 14 residues. Trimming took 4 bases from V and 0 from J, leaving 8 bases between them. The CDR3 bases are TGTGCCAGCTCACGAGACAGCAGCACAGATACGCAGTATTTT. It specifies CASSRDSSTDTQYF.

Only a few counts were recorded for this clonotype. The V call is TRBV20-1, the J call TRBJ1-1; D may be TRBD1 (5 bases). CDR3 length: 14 residues. The V end lost 6 bases, the J end lost 5 bases, and 19 bases lay between the germline ends. Germline V lookup: CDR1 DFQATT, CDR2 SNEGSKA (reference sequence). The CDR3 sequence: CSATGTGDGTEAFF. Written as DNA, the CDR3 is TGCAGTGCGACCGGGACCGGGGACGGGACTGAAGCTTTCTTT.

This clonotype was observed at least ten times. The rearrangement uses TRBV7-6 and TRBJ2-2; D is uncertain. V was trimmed by 5 bases and J by 6 bases, leaving 22 bases between them. Germline CDR1 SGHVS, CDR2 FNYEAQ. The CDR3 runs to 17 residues. As DNA, the CDR3 is TGTGCCAGCAGCCCTCTCCATAGCACTCAATTAGCCGGGGAGCTGTTTTTT. It is translated as CASSPLHSTQLAGELFF.

V usage is TRBV29-1 and J usage is TRBJ1-3; tentatively, D is TRBD1 (5 bases). Between the trimmed V and J ends, which lost 6 bases and 4 bases, there was a span of 10 bases. Germline lookup yields CDR1 SQVTM and CDR2 ANQGSEA. The CDR3 runs to 12 residues. The CDR3 DNA sequence: TGCAGCGTCAGGGAATCAGGAAACACCATATATTTT. It is translated as CSVRESGNTIYF.

This sequence joins TRBV6-6 and TRBJ1-2; unclear D gene. The ends were cut back, 6 bases at V and 0 bases at J, with 8 bases in the middle. CDR3 length equals 13 residues. Germline CDR1 reads MNHNY; CDR2 reads SVGAGI (reference sequence). The CDR3 protein is CASSLDSNYGYTF. The CDR3 nucleotides are TGTGCCAGCAGCCTGGACTCTAACTATGGCTACACCTTC.

There are a few counts of this clonotype. This chain joins TRBV4-3 and TRBJ1-4, with D perhaps matching TRBD1 (5 bases). Trimming shortened V by 4 bases and J by 8 bases, and 17 bases separated the two germline ends. The CDR3 has 15 residues. Germline-derived CDR1 and CDR2 are LGHNA and YSLEER. CDR3 coding DNA: TGCGCCAGCAGCCCCGGAGGTCCAGGGAAAGAAAAACTGTTTTTT. This encodes CASSPGGPGKEKLFF.

This clonotype occurred many times. The CDR3 spells CASSLVEGNTGELFF. The CDR3 nucleotides are TGTGCCAGCAGCTTAGTAGAAGGGAACACCGGGGAGCTGTTTTTT. The rearrangement uses TRBV7-9 and TRBJ2-2; D ambiguous. The germline V and J ends were trimmed by 1 base and 1 base, with 7 bases remaining between them. This CDR3 comprises 15 residues. The V gene's germline CDR1 is SEHNR and CDR2 FQNEAQ (reference sequence).

This clonotype was seen ten or more times. V usage is TRBV3-1 and J usage is TRBJ2-2; D tentatively fits TRBD1 or TRBD2 (6 bases each). V lost 3 bases, J lost 2 bases, and 13 bases lay in between. CDR3 length: 16 residues. Germline values: CDR1 LGHDT, CDR2 YNNKEL (reference sequence). For the CDR3, the DNA is TGTGCCAGCAGCCAGATCGGGGGCGCCAACACCGGGGAGCTGTTTTTT. It specifies CASSQIGGANTGELFF.

This clonotype was detected a few times. This rearrangement joins TRBV5-6 to TRBJ1-2; perhaps TRBD1 as D (5 bases). Deletions cut 0 bases from V and 5 bases from J, with 8 bases between. The CDR3 has 13 amino acids. Germline CDR1 reads SGHDT; CDR2 reads YYEEEE. CDR3 sequence (DNA): TGTGCCAGCAGCTTGGCGGACAATTATGGCTACACCTTC. Protein product: CASSLADNYGYTF.

The rearrangement links TRBV7-2 to TRBJ2-3, with TRBD2 matching over 13 bases. The germline gives CDR1 SGHTA, CDR2 FQGNSA. Germline trimming cut 3 bases from V and 4 bases from J; bases unmatched to any gene: 4. This CDR3 spans 16 amino acids. CDR3 nucleotides: TGTGCCAGCAGCTTGGGACTAGCGGGGTTGGCAGATACGCAGTATTTT. The encoded protein is CASSLGLAGLADTQYF.

In its sample, this clonotype was seen many times. The chain links TRBV3-1 to TRBJ2-1; 14 bases map to TRBD2. This CDR3 is 16 amino acids long. Trimming removed 5 bases from V and 12 bases from J; junction bases left unmatched: 12. Germline lookup yields CDR1 LGHDT and CDR2 YNNKEL (reference sequence). As DNA, the CDR3 is TGTGCCAGCAGCTTAAGCCGACTAGCGGGGGGGCCTGCGCAGTTCTTC. Residues: CASSLSRLAGGPAQFF.

This clonotype showed up many times. The chain has TRBV4-3 and TRBJ1-5, with a possible D match to TRBD1 (5 bases). Trimming left V 0 bases short and J 5 bases short, with 17 bases between. Germline lookup yields CDR1 LGHNA and CDR2 YSLEER. The CDR3 spans 17 residues. CDR3 residues: CASSQEWAREGDQPQHF. In DNA, the CDR3 is TGCGCCAGCAGCCAAGAGTGGGCCAGGGAAGGGGATCAGCCCCAGCATTTT.

This clonotype showed up many times. The chain links TRBV11-1 to TRBJ1-1; D remains ambiguous. The CDR3 consists of 15 residues. The germline V gene encodes CDR1 SGHAT and CDR2 FQDESV (reference sequence). Trimming shortened V by 1 base and J by 1 base, and 10 bases separated the two germline ends. CDR3 bases: TGTGCCAGCAGCTTAGAGCGGATACCGAACACTGAAGCTTTCTTT. Translated: CASSLERIPNTEAFF.

The rearrangement links TRBV18 to TRBJ2-3, with a possible D match to TRBD2 (6 bases). CDR1 and CDR2 from the germline V gene are KGHSH and LQKENI. With 3 bases removed from V and 0 bases from J, the gap between germline ends came to 10 bases. The CDR3 runs 15 residues. The CDR3 nucleotides are TGTGCCAGCTCACCGGCCAGCGGGAGCACAGATACGCAGTATTTT. It translates to CASSPASGSTDTQYF.

In its sample, this clonotype was seen many times. DNA of the CDR3: TGTGCCAGCAGCTTGGACAGGAGAGGTAATGAAAAACTGTTTTTT. As protein: CASSLDRRGNEKLFF. The chain uses TRBV5-4 and TRBJ1-4; a weak D match, TRBD1 (5 bases). Germline CDR1 SGHNT, CDR2 YYREEE (reference sequence). With 0 bases removed from V and 4 bases from J, the gap between germline ends came to 10 bases. The CDR3 is 15 amino acids.

There are a few counts of this clonotype. The chain carries TRBV10-2 and TRBJ2-1, with D perhaps TRBD1 or TRBD2 (6 bases each). The germline gives CDR1 WSHSY, CDR2 SAAADI. This CDR3 has 14 residues. V lost 7 bases to trimming and J lost 5 bases, with 15 bases between them. The CDR3 DNA reads as TGCGCCAGCACCGTCAGGAGGGGGGACAATGAGCAGTTCTTC. It translates to CASTVRRGDNEQFF.

This clonotype was picked up many times. The chain carries TRBV20-1 and TRBJ1-1; D not resolved. The CDR3 has 13 amino acids. V lost 3 bases, J lost 7 bases, and 15 bases lay in between. The V gene's germline CDR1 is DFQATT and CDR2 SNEGSKA (reference sequence). CDR3: CSASAGELYEAFF. For the CDR3, the DNA is TGCAGTGCTAGTGCAGGCGAGCTTTATGAAGCTTTCTTT.

About this clonotype itself: The junction differs from germline at one of its ends, possibly a read error. The chain uses TRBV6-2 or TRBV6-3 and TRBJ2-7; 13 bases line up with TRBD2. Germline V lookup: CDR1 MNHEY, CDR2 SVGEGT. The CDR3 totals 15 residues. This CDR3 reads CASSGTSGNSCEQYF. Written as DNA, the CDR3 is TGTGCCAGCAGTGGGACTAGCGGGAATTCCTGCGAGCAGTACTTC.

V and J are TRBV9 and TRBJ2-7; TRBD2 matches at 8 bases. Germline trimming cut 1 base from V and 4 bases from J; bases unmatched to any gene: 4. This CDR3 comprises 14 residues. Germline-derived CDR1 and CDR2 are SGDLS and YYNGEE. The CDR3 DNA reads as TGTGCCAGCAGCGTAAGCGGGGGAGTGTACGAGCAGTACTTC. It specifies CASSVSGGVYEQYF.

V is TRBV5-1 and J is TRBJ2-5; 15 bases line up with TRBD2. V lost 4 bases to trimming and J lost 5 bases; unmatched junction nucleotides: 15. CDR1 SGHRS and CDR2 YFSETQ come from the germline V gene. CDR3 size: 19 residues. The CDR3 loop reads CASSTIPGLAGGLVETQYF. DNA for the CDR3: TGCGCCAGCAGCACCATCCCAGGACTAGCGGGGGGGCTTGTTGAGACCCAGTACTTC.

In its sample, this clonotype was seen many times. The chain uses TRBV6-5 and TRBJ1-2; TRBD1 matches 8 bases. Germline V gene data show CDR1 as MNHEY and CDR2 as SVGAGI. The junction had 8 bases not matched to a gene; V was cut back by 6 bases and J by 5 bases. The CDR3 is 14 amino acids. In DNA, the CDR3 is TGTGCCAGCAGGCCCGGGACAGGAAGATATGGCTACACCTTC. It codes for CASRPGTGRYGYTF.

This clonotype showed up just a few times. The rearrangement links TRBV5-1 to TRBJ2-3; D call uncertain. V shed 3 bases and J shed 0 bases, with 8 bases lying between them. Germline CDR1 is SGHRS and CDR2 is YFSETQ. The CDR3 extends over 14 amino acids. DNA for the CDR3: TGCGCCAGCAGCTCCGGTCGGAGCACAGATACGCAGTATTTT. This sequence encodes CASSSGRSTDTQYF.

The chain links TRBV7-2 to TRBJ2-7; D not certain. From germline, CDR1 is SGHTA and CDR2 FQGNSA. V was trimmed by 5 bases and J by 6 bases, leaving 14 bases between them. This CDR3 is 13 amino acids long. The CDR3 nucleotides are TGTGCCAGCAGCCCCACCGACGGTGTCGAGCAGTACTTC. Amino acids: CASSPTDGVEQYF.

This clonotype showed up many times. The V and J genes are TRBV20-1 and TRBJ2-3, with TRBD2 identical over 7 bases. The V gene end was trimmed by 5 bases and the J gene end by 2 bases; junction bases not matched to a gene: 1. The CDR3 loop spans 12 amino acids. From germline, CDR1 is DFQATT and CDR2 SNEGSKA (reference sequence). CDR3 nucleotides: TGCAGTGCTCGGGGGGACACAGATACGCAGTATTTT. Its translation is CSARGDTDTQYF.

This clonotype came up many times. The chain employs TRBV5-1 and TRBJ1-1; 7 nucleotides align to TRBD1. Germline values: CDR1 SGHRS, CDR2 YFSETQ. With V trimmed by 2 bases and J by 4 bases, 2 bases remained unmatched. The CDR3 has 13 amino acids. CDR3 coding DNA: TGCGCCAGCAGCTTACCAGGGGGCACTGAAGCTTTCTTT. It codes for CASSLPGGTEAFF. Using reference TRBV5-1 and TRBJ1-1 for the parts outside the CDR3, the full variable domain is KAGVTQTPRYLIKTRGQQVTLSCSPISGHRSVSWYQQTPGQGLQFLFEYFSETQRNKGNFPGRFSGRQFSNSRSEMNVSTLELGDSALYLCASSLPGGTEAFFGQGTRLTVV.

This clonotype was seen at least ten times. V usage is TRBV29-1 and J usage is TRBJ1-2; 10 bases line up with TRBD1. Germline V gene data show CDR1 as SQVTM and CDR2 as ANQGSEA. After removal of 8 bases from V and 8 bases from J, the junction contained 11 bases not matched to a gene. This CDR3 region has 13 residues. CDR3 residues: CSTRTGGERGYTF. The CDR3 nucleotides are TGCAGCACCCGGACAGGGGGAGAAAGGGGCTACACCTTC.

The J gene is TRBJ1-5, the V gene TRBV20-1, with a tentative D call TRBD1 (5 bases). This CDR3 has 12 residues. CDR1 is DFQATT and CDR2 is SNEGSKA in the germline V gene (reference sequence). V was cut by 3 bases and J by 3 bases, with 6 bases left in between. CDR3: CSARDTNQPQHF. The CDR3 coding sequence is TGCAGTGCTAGGGACACCAATCAGCCCCAGCATTTT.